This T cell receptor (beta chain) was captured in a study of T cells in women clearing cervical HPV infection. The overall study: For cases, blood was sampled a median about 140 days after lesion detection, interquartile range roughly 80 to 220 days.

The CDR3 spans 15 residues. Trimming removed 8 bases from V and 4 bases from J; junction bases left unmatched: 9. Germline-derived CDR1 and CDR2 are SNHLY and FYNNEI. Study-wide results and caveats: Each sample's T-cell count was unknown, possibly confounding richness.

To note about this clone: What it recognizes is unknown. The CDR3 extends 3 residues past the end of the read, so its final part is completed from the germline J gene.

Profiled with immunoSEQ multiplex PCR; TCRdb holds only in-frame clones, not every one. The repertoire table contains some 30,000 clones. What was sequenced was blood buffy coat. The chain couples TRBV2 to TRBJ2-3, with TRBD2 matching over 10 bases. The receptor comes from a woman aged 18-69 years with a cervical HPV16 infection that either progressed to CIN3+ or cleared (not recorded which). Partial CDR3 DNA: TGTGCCAGCTCTCCAGGACTAGCGGCTTCAGATACG. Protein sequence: CASSPGLAASDT. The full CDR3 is CASSPGLAASDTQYF.